The 31 T cell receptor beta chains presented below share a single source sample, sequenced in a study of siplizumab effects on memory and regulatory T cells. Only in-frame clones appear in the TCRdb table, and some are missing; sequencing was by immunoSEQ multiplex PCR. The sample contains around 61,000 clones, approximately 97% of which appear only once. Sequenced sample: naive CD8+ T cells sorted from blood. These receptors all stem from a human donor in good health.

The V gene is TRBV27, the J gene TRBJ2-3, with 11 bases aligning to TRBD2. The germline V gene encodes CDR1 MNHEY and CDR2 SMNVEV (reference sequence). The V segment lost 8 bases and the J segment 3 bases; nucleotides outside the gene matches: 7. The CDR3 is 15 residues long. As DNA, the CDR3 is TGTGCCAGCGGGATACTAGCGGGAGTGACAGATACGCAGTATTTT. Protein sequence: CASGILAGVTDTQYF.

The rearrangement uses TRBV6-6 and TRBJ1-1, with D possibly TRBD1 on 5 matching bases. The CDR3 totals 12 residues. V was cut by 6 bases and J by 8 bases, with 13 bases left in between. Germline V gene sequence: CDR1 MNHNY, CDR2 SVGAGI (reference sequence). In nucleotides, the CDR3 is TGTGCCAGCAGCCTCGGACAATCCGAAGCTTTCTTT. It specifies CASSLGQSEAFF.

V and J are TRBV27 and TRBJ2-1, with D perhaps matching TRBD2 (7 bases). The V and J ends lost 6 bases and 4 bases respectively, with 22 bases between them. CDR3 length equals 17 residues. Germline V gene lookup returns CDR1 MNHEY and CDR2 SMNVEV (reference sequence). CDR3 amino acids: CASSWVSGGAGYNEQFF. For the CDR3, the DNA is TGTGCCAGCAGCTGGGTCTCGGGGGGCGCGGGGTACAATGAGCAGTTCTTC.

The chain links TRBV27 to TRBJ2-1, with 8 bases identical to TRBD2. The length of the CDR3 is 12 residues. CDR1 is MNHEY and CDR2 is SMNVEV in the germline V gene (reference sequence). With V trimmed by 9 bases and J by 7 bases, 5 bases remained unmatched. CDR3 DNA sequence: TGTGCCAGTACGGGAGGGCCGAATGAGCAGTTCTTC. Protein sequence: CASTGGPNEQFF.

The CDR3 nucleotides are TGTGCCAGCTGCCGGGACAGGGAAGTGTGTGAGCAGTACTTC. Encoded protein: CASCRDREVCEQYF. The chain combines TRBV28 with TRBJ2-7; 9 nucleotides align to TRBD1. Per the germline V gene, CDR1 is MDHEN and CDR2 is SYDVKM. This CDR3 contains 14 residues. The ends lost 8 bases at V and 7 bases at J; junction bases unmatched: 12.

The chain uses TRBV5-6 and TRBJ1-2; TRBD1 agrees at 7 bases. The germline CDR1 and CDR2 sequences are SGHDT and YYEEEE. There are 16 residues in the CDR3. J lost 3 bases, V lost 4 bases, and 12 bases had no gene match. The DNA for the CDR3 is TGTGCCAGCAGCGGGGCCGGGACAGAACCCTACTATGGCTACACCTTC. Translation: CASSGAGTEPYYGYTF. Full variable domain (outside the CDR3, taken from reference TRBV5-6 and TRBJ1-2): DAGVTQSPTHLIKTRGQQVTLRCSPKSGHDTVSWYQQALGQGPQFIFQYYEEEERQRGNFPDRFSGHQFPNYSSELNVNALLLGDSALYLCASSGAGTEPYYGYTFGSGTRLTVV.

The chain has TRBV7-9 and TRBJ2-3, with TRBD1 matching 8 bases. CDR3 size: 15 residues. Germline lookup yields CDR1 SEHNR and CDR2 FQNEAQ (reference sequence). V lost 2 bases and J lost 0; bases outside the gene matches: 1. The CDR3 sequence is CASSLTGGSTDTQYF. CDR3 nucleotide sequence: TGTGCCAGCAGCTTAACAGGGGGGAGCACAGATACGCAGTATTTT.

This clone appeared once. The chain has TRBV2 and TRBJ2-6; 9 bases line up with TRBD1. The CDR3 length is 18 residues. Germline V lookup: CDR1 SNHLY, CDR2 FYNNEI. Unmatched junction bases numbered 5, after V lost 2 bases and J lost 0 bases. Here the CDR3 reads CASSEWGTGLSGANVLTF. The CDR3 nucleotides are TGTGCCAGCAGTGAATGGGGGACAGGGCTCTCTGGGGCCAACGTCCTGACTTTC.

The genes are TRBV28 and TRBJ2-7; TRBD2 matches at 11 bases. The CDR3 runs to 15 residues. V lost 2 bases to trimming and J lost 3 bases; unmatched junction nucleotides: 3. Germline assignment: CDR1 MDHEN and CDR2 SYDVKM. CDR3 amino acids: CASSLVTSGSYEQYF. The DNA of the CDR3 is TGTGCCAGCAGTTTAGTTACTAGCGGGAGCTACGAGCAGTACTTC.

The chain recombines TRBV28 with TRBJ2-7; TRBD2 matches 11 bases. Germline-derived CDR1 and CDR2 are MDHEN and SYDVKM. CDR3 length equals 15 residues. V lost 3 bases and J lost 5; bases outside the gene matches: 6. The CDR3 nucleotides read TGTGCCAGCAGTTTGTTGACTAGCGGGACTGACGAGCAGTACTTC. This encodes CASSLLTSGTDEQYF. Full variable domain (missing parts from reference TRBV28 and TRBJ2-7): DVKVTQSSRYLVKRTGEKVFLECVQDMDHENMFWYRQDPGLGLRLIYFSYDVKMKEKGDIPEGYSVSREKKERFSLILESASTNQTSMYLCASSLLTSGTDEQYFGPGTRLTVT.

The rearrangement uses TRBV11-2 and TRBJ2-7; D not resolved. CDR1 and CDR2 from the germline V gene are SGHAT and FQNNGV. The CDR3 extends over 13 amino acids. V lost 3 bases and J 0 bases, leaving 6 bases between the germline ends. Written as DNA, the CDR3 is TGTGCCAGCAGCTTGGGCAGCTCCTACGAGCAGTACTTC. It encodes CASSLGSSYEQYF. Drawing the rest from reference TRBV11-2 and TRBJ2-7, the complete variable domain is EAGVAQSPRYKIIEKRQSVAFWCNPISGHATLYWYQQILGQGPKLLIQFQNNGVVDDSQLPKDRFSAERLKGVDSTLKIQPAKLEDSAVYLCASSLGSSYEQYFGPGTRLTVT.

The chain has TRBV25-1 and TRBJ1-6; TRBD1 matches at 9 bases. V was pared by 5 bases and J by 10 bases, with 3 bases of the junction left unmatched. This CDR3 is 13 amino acids long. Germline V lookup: CDR1 MGHDK, CDR2 SYGVNS. Here the CDR3 reads CASSYRGRSPLHF. CDR3 DNA sequence: TGTGCCAGCAGTTACAGGGGGCGCTCACCCCTCCACTTT.

The chain is built from TRBV5-8 and TRBJ2-3; the D gene is possibly TRBD2 (5 bases). The CDR3 is 15 residues long. V was pared by 4 bases and J by 1 base, with 13 bases between. Germline CDR1 SGHTS, CDR2 YDEGEE. The CDR3 region has the DNA TGTGCCAGCAGCCCCAGAGGGATGGGCACAGATACGCAGTATTTT. Protein product: CASSPRGMGTDTQYF. Using reference TRBV5-8 and TRBJ2-3 for the parts outside the CDR3, the full variable domain is EAGVTQSPTHLIKTRGQQATLRCSPISGHTSVYWYQQALGLGLQFLLWYDEGEERNRGNFPPRFSGRQFPNYSSELNVNALELEDSALYLCASSPRGMGTDTQYFGPGTRLTVL.

This sequence joins TRBV14 and TRBJ2-1, with TRBD1 as a possible D gene (6 bases). The CDR3 extends over 15 amino acids. V gave up 2 bases and J gave up 6 bases, with 14 bases separating them. Germline V CDR1 and CDR2: SGHDN, FVKESK. The CDR3 here is CASSQFARGVNEQFF. For the CDR3, the DNA is TGTGCCAGCAGCCAATTCGCCAGGGGAGTCAATGAGCAGTTCTTC.

V is TRBV7-9 and J is TRBJ2-7; D gene unclear. This CDR3 region has 13 residues. Per germline, CDR1 SEHNR and CDR2 FQNEAQ (reference sequence). The V gene lost 4 bases and the J gene lost 1 base, with 8 bases spanning the gap. CDR3 protein: CASSSPGSYEQYF. CDR3 in DNA: TGTGCCAGCAGCTCCCCCGGATCCTACGAGCAGTACTTC.

The chain recombines TRBV27 with TRBJ1-1; no firm D call. CDR1 and CDR2 (germline): MNHEY, SMNVEV (reference sequence). The CDR3 runs to 14 residues. Trimming removed 2 bases at V and 3 bases at J, with 10 bases between. Written as DNA, the CDR3 is TGTGCCAGCAGTTTAGGCAGTGGGTACACTGAAGCTTTCTTT. It codes for CASSLGSGYTEAFF.

This chain joins TRBV11-2 and TRBJ1-6, with D perhaps matching TRBD1 (5 bases). The CDR3 covers 16 residues. Germline loops: CDR1 SGHAT, CDR2 FQNNGV. V lost 1 base and J lost 6, with 13 bases in between. This chain's CDR3 is CASSLVPGSFNSPLHF. CDR3 DNA: TGTGCCAGCAGCTTAGTCCCAGGGTCATTTAATTCACCCCTCCACTTT.

The J gene is TRBJ2-7, the V gene TRBV5-1; TRBD2 matches 11 bases. CDR1 and CDR2 from the germline V gene are SGHRS and YFSETQ. The CDR3 sequence is 14 residues long. Losses at the gene ends were 3 bases for V and 3 bases for J; bases not matched to a gene: 2. The DNA for the CDR3 is TGCGCCAGCAGCTCGGGACTAGCGGACTACGAGCAGTACTTC. Residues: CASSSGLADYEQYF.

The V and J genes are TRBV7-9 and TRBJ1-2, with a tentative D call TRBD1 (5 bases). Germline V CDR1 and CDR2: SEHNR, FQNEAQ (reference sequence). V lost 2 bases to trimming and J lost 7 bases, with 20 bases between them. CDR3 length equals 16 residues. The CDR3 DNA reads as TGTGCCAGCAGCTTATCGATGAGGGGCGATCCCTTTGGCTACACCTTC. Translated: CASSLSMRGDPFGYTF.

This chain links TRBV4-1 with TRBJ1-2; a possible D gene is TRBD1 (5 bases). The V gene's germline CDR1 is MGHRA and CDR2 YSYEKL. This CDR3 contains 15 residues. Trimming removed 2 bases at V and 6 bases at J, with 16 bases between. The CDR3 here is CASSQPRERRNGYTF. In DNA, the CDR3 is TGCGCCAGCAGCCAACCCAGGGAAAGAAGGAATGGCTACACCTTC.

The chain uses TRBV5-1 and TRBJ2-7, with 11 bases identical to TRBD2. Germline loops: CDR1 SGHRS, CDR2 YFSETQ. This CDR3 region has 16 residues. V lost 0 bases to trimming and J lost 6 bases; unmatched junction nucleotides: 8. CDR3 nucleotides: TGCGCCAGCAGCTTGGAGGGGGGGACTAGCGGAAGCGAGCAGTACTTC. Translating gives CASSLEGGTSGSEQYF.

The CDR3 reads CASSSPERGNEQFF. DNA of the CDR3: TGTGCCAGCAGCTCCCCCGAACGGGGGAATGAGCAGTTCTTC. This chain uses TRBV7-8 with TRBJ2-1; possibly TRBD2 for D (6 bases). CDR3 length: 14 residues. Germline V gives CDR1 SGHVS, CDR2 FQNEAQ. V lost 4 bases and J 7 bases, leaving 14 bases between the germline ends.

V gene TRBV5-1 combines with J gene TRBJ2-5, with 7 bases matching TRBD2. Germline lookup yields CDR1 SGHRS and CDR2 YFSETQ. The V segment lost 3 bases and the J segment 1 base; nucleotides outside the gene matches: 3. The CDR3 sequence is 14 residues long. The CDR3 DNA reads as TGCGCCAGCAGCTCCGGGACTATCCAAGAGACCCAGTACTTC. Amino acids: CASSSGTIQETQYF.

Worth noting for this clone: The junction departs from the called germline gene at one end, perhaps through a read error. The V gene is TRBV7-7, the J gene TRBJ1-4, with TRBD1 matching over 7 bases. This CDR3 region has 17 residues. The germline V gene has CDR1 SSHAT and CDR2 FNYEAQ (reference sequence). This chain's CDR3 is CASSFRARGLLVEKLFF. As DNA, the CDR3 is TGTGCTAGCAGCTTCCGGGCCAGGGGGTTGTTAGTTGAAAAACTGTTTTTT.

The chain couples TRBV30 to TRBJ2-3, with D perhaps assigned TRBD1 or TRBD2 (6 bases each). The V gene lost 2 bases and the J gene lost 5 bases, with 11 bases spanning the gap. Germline CDR1 and CDR2: GTSNPN and SVGIG (reference sequence). CDR3 length equals 13 residues. The CDR3 spells CAWSLGGKDTQYF. CDR3 nucleotides: TGTGCCTGGAGTTTAGGGGGGAAAGATACGCAGTATTTT.

V usage is TRBV11-2 and J usage is TRBJ2-3; the D is unclear. V was clipped by 5 bases and J by 1 base, with 7 bases between them. Germline V gives CDR1 SGHAT, CDR2 FQNNGV. CDR3 length: 13 residues. CDR3 residues: CASSRLGTDTQYF. CDR3 bases: TGTGCCAGCAGCCGCCTAGGCACAGATACGCAGTATTTT.

The rearrangement uses TRBV21-1 and TRBJ2-2; TRBD2 was called by the table and not checked on the DNA. TRBV21-1 is classified as a pseudogene. CDR3 length: 16 residues. CDR3 DNA: TGTGCCAGCAGCAAAGGTCCAGCGGGAGACACCGGGGAGCTGTTTTTT. This gives the protein CASSKGPAGDTGELFF.

V and J are TRBV28 and TRBJ2-3; D unresolved. This CDR3 is built from 15 residues. The germline CDR1 and CDR2 sequences are MDHEN and SYDVKM. V shed 1 base and J shed 0 bases, with 8 bases lying between them. DNA for the CDR3: TGTGCCAGCAGTTTATCGGCGGCGAGCACAGATACGCAGTATTTT. Protein product: CASSLSAASTDTQYF.

The chain has TRBV9 and TRBJ1-2; perhaps TRBD1 as D (5 bases). The length of the CDR3 is 16 residues. Looked up from germline, CDR1 is SGDLS and CDR2 is YYNGEE. With 5 bases removed from V and 0 bases from J, the gap between germline ends came to 17 bases. CDR3 bases: TGTGCCAGCAGTGCCCAAAAGGGGTCTACTAACTATGGCTACACCTTC. As protein: CASSAQKGSTNYGYTF.

The gene calls are TRBV19 and TRBJ2-7, with D hard to call. Trimming stripped 1 base from V and 2 bases from J, with 6 bases between. The germline V gene encodes CDR1 LNHDA and CDR2 SQIVND (reference sequence). The CDR3 length is 13 residues. Here the CDR3 DNA reads TGTGCCAGTAGTATAGGGCAGGCCTACGAGCAGTACTTC. Translation: CASSIGQAYEQYF. The whole variable domain, remainder taken from reference TRBV19 and TRBJ2-7, is DGGITQSPKYLFRKEGQNVTLSCEQNLNHDAMYWYRQDPGQGLRLIYYSQIVNDFQKGDIAEGYSVSREKKESFPLTVTSAQKNPTAFYLCASSIGQAYEQYFGPGTRLTVT.

This clone was recorded only once. The chain is built from TRBV13 and TRBJ2-7; 13 bases agree with TRBD2. The V gene's germline CDR1 is PRHDT and CDR2 FYEKMQ (reference sequence). Unmatched junction bases numbered 9, after V lost 3 bases and J lost 7 bases. The CDR3 runs to 16 residues. CDR3 nucleotide sequence: TGTGCCAGCAGCTTCGGACTAGCGGGAGCTTCGACGGAGCAGTACTTC. Protein sequence: CASSFGLAGASTEQYF.